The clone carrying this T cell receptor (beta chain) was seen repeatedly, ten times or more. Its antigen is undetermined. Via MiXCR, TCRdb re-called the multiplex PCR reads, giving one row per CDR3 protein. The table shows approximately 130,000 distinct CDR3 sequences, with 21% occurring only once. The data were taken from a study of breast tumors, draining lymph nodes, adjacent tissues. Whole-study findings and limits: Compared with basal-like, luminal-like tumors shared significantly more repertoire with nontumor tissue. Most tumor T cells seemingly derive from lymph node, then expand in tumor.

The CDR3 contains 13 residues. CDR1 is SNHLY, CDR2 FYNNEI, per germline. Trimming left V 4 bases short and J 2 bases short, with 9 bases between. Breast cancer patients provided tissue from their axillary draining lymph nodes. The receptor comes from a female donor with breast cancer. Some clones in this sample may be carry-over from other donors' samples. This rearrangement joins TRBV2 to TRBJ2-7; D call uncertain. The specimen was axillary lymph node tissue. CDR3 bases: TGTGCCAGCAGTGGGACCGCAACCTACGAGCAGTACTTC. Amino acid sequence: CASSGTATYEQYF.